This T cell receptor (beta chain) was identified during a study of T cells in Graves' hyperthyroidism and ophthalmopathy. Study-wide background: Peripheral blood was obtained at initial diagnosis, preceding any treatment.

Absence of ophthalmopathy progression within 18 months defined stable Graves' hyperthyroidism. Diagnosing involved the use of clinical symptoms, serum thyroxine and TRAb, thyroid ultrasound and orbital computed tomography. Regions amplified from RNA transcripts were the TCR beta CDR3 regions. An initial round of RT-PCR targeting the TCR CDR3 relied on the HTBI primer set. One entry per CDR3 protein, called by TCRdb with MiXCR from the multiplex PCR reads. The sample carries some 510,000 distinct CDR3 sequences, roughly 20% recorded once. This clonotype has only a few counts. Per the germline V gene, CDR1 is DFQATT and CDR2 is SNEGSKA (reference sequence). Trimming left V 0 bases short and J 0 bases short, with 11 bases between. The CDR3 is 16 amino acids.

The rearrangement links TRBV20-1 to TRBJ2-2; D is possibly TRBD1 (5 bases). This receptor was taken from a man aged 18 to 30 with Graves' hyperthyroidism. Sequencing was done on a sample of blood. CDR3 sequence (DNA): TGCAGTGCTAGAGATACCCAGGGCTCGAACACCGGGGAGCTGTTTTTT. Residues: CSARDTQGSNTGELFF.